This passage covers 23 T cell receptor beta chains from one sample sequenced in a study of shared T cell receptors in the human thymus. Assay used: immunoSEQ multiplex PCR; TCRdb lists only in-frame clones, some missing. The data hold fewer than 700,000 clones, with around nine tenths observed a single time. This sample was also put to use in a study of human thymus T cells.

Source material: thymocytes. These TCRs come from a boy under two years old with a congenital heart defect.

The V gene is TRBV6-1, the J gene TRBJ2-1, with 8 nucleotides matching TRBD2. Germline CDR1 reads MNHNS; CDR2 reads SASEGT. The CDR3 has 16 amino acids. V lost 3 bases, J lost 7 bases, and 11 bases stayed unmatched. CDR3 sequence reads: CASSDRSPGGGNEQFF. The CDR3 DNA reads as TGTGCCAGCAGTGACCGTTCGCCGGGAGGGGGGAATGAGCAGTTCTTC.

The rearrangement joins TRBV6-5 to TRBJ1-2, with D perhaps TRBD1 (5 bases). Germline V gives CDR1 MNHEY, CDR2 SVGAGI. Between the trimmed V and J ends, which lost 1 base and 0 bases, there was a span of 9 bases. This CDR3 is 15 amino acids long. The CDR3 region is CASSYFQGTNYGYTF. In nucleotides, the CDR3 is TGTGCCAGCAGTTACTTCCAGGGCACTAACTATGGCTACACCTTC.

V usage is TRBV27 and J usage is TRBJ2-7; TRBD2 aligns across 9 bases. Looked up from germline, CDR1 is MNHEY and CDR2 is SMNVEV (reference sequence). The V segment lost 2 bases and the J segment 4 bases; nucleotides outside the gene matches: 9. CDR3 length: 16 residues. CDR3 residues: CASSLGGGRAAYEQYF. CDR3 coding DNA: TGTGCCAGCAGTTTAGGGGGCGGGAGGGCCGCTTACGAGCAGTACTTC.

V and J are TRBV7-2 and TRBJ1-5; 8 bases are a match to TRBD1. There are 18 residues in the CDR3. Germline CDR1 is SGHTA and CDR2 is FQGNSA. V was clipped by 1 base and J by 9 bases; unmatched bases: 17. In DNA form, the CDR3 reads TGTGCCAGCAGCTTAGGGGCTTTAGAGGACAGGGATGTTTGGCCCCAGCATTTT. This encodes CASSLGALEDRDVWPQHF.

The rearrangement uses TRBV5-1 and TRBJ2-7; 9 nucleotides line up with TRBD1. CDR3 length: 16 amino acids. Losses at the gene ends were 3 bases for V and 0 bases for J; bases not matched to a gene: 7. CDR1 SGHRS and CDR2 YFSETQ come from the germline V gene. The CDR3 loop reads CASSSNRGPISYEQYF. CDR3 coding DNA: TGCGCCAGCAGCTCGAACAGGGGGCCAATCTCCTACGAGCAGTACTTC.

The table lists this clone with a few counts. CDR3 nucleotide sequence: TGTGCCAGCACGCTATGGGGGCTAGCGGGAGTAGGTTGCTACAATGAGCAGTTCTTC. Its translation is CASTLWGLAGVGCYNEQFF. This chain links TRBV7-2 with TRBJ2-1, with 10 bases identical to TRBD2. Germline trimming cut 7 bases from V and 3 bases from J; bases unmatched to any gene: 18. Looked up from germline, CDR1 is SGHTA and CDR2 is FQGNSA. This CDR3 contains 19 residues.

The rearrangement joins TRBV29-1 to TRBJ2-1, with TRBD2 matching 7 bases. V lost 7 bases, J lost 9 bases, and 3 bases stayed unmatched. Germline loops: CDR1 SQVTM, CDR2 ANQGSEA. The CDR3 sequence is 10 residues long. Here the CDR3 DNA reads TGCAGCGCGGGACTACGTGAGCAGTTCTTC. This encodes CSAGLREQFF.

The chain joins TRBV27 to TRBJ2-7; 10 bases line up with TRBD2. The CDR3 contains 14 residues. The J segment lost 4 bases and the V segment lost 3 bases, leaving 3 bases of the junction unmatched. Germline values: CDR1 MNHEY, CDR2 SMNVEV (reference sequence). The CDR3 DNA is TGTGCCAGCAGTTTCAGCGGGAGGGGGTACGAGCAGTACTTC. Translation gives CASSFSGRGYEQYF.

J is TRBJ2-3 and V is TRBV9, with D possibly TRBD2 on 5 matching bases. Germline V gives CDR1 SGDLS, CDR2 YYNGEE. V lost 0 bases and J 2 bases, leaving 13 bases between the germline ends. The CDR3 runs to 16 residues. CDR3 region: CASSVDPAEPTDTQYF. CDR3 DNA: TGTGCCAGCAGCGTAGATCCAGCGGAGCCCACAGATACGCAGTATTTT.

The chain joins TRBV5-6 to TRBJ2-7, with D unresolved. Germline loops: CDR1 SGHDT, CDR2 YYEEEE. With 0 bases removed from V and 3 bases from J, the gap between germline ends came to 10 bases. CDR3 length: 14 amino acids. DNA of the CDR3: TGTGCCAGCAGCTTGGGCCCACAAGTCTACGAGCAGTACTTC. Its protein is CASSLGPQVYEQYF. The full variable domain, its missing parts supplied by reference TRBV5-6 and TRBJ2-7, is DAGVTQSPTHLIKTRGQQVTLRCSPKSGHDTVSWYQQALGQGPQFIFQYYEEEERQRGNFPDRFSGHQFPNYSSELNVNALLLGDSALYLCASSLGPQVYEQYFGPGTRLTVT.

V gene TRBV11-2 combines with J gene TRBJ2-2; perhaps TRBD2 as D (5 bases). V lost 1 base and J 0 bases, leaving 6 bases between the germline ends. Germline CDR1 is SGHAT and CDR2 is FQNNGV. The CDR3 has 15 amino acids. CDR3 protein: CASSLAGTNTGELFF. The CDR3 DNA reads TGTGCCAGCAGCTTAGCGGGAACGAACACCGGGGAGCTGTTTTTT.

The chain recombines TRBV11-2 with TRBJ2-7; 11 nucleotides agree with TRBD2. CDR1 is SGHAT, CDR2 FQNNGV, per germline. The CDR3 spans 18 residues. Germline trimming cut 0 bases from V and 7 bases from J; bases unmatched to any gene: 14. The chain's CDR3 is CASSLDIGRRLAGKEQYF. CDR3 in DNA: TGTGCCAGCAGCTTAGATATCGGTCGCCGACTAGCGGGAAAGGAGCAGTACTTC. Filled out from reference TRBV11-2 and TRBJ2-7, the complete variable domain reads EAGVAQSPRYKIIEKRQSVAFWCNPISGHATLYWYQQILGQGPKLLIQFQNNGVVDDSQLPKDRFSAERLKGVDSTLKIQPAKLEDSAVYLCASSLDIGRRLAGKEQYFGPGTRLTVT.

V usage is TRBV6-1 and J usage is TRBJ2-1; the D gene is possibly TRBD2 (5 bases). Germline CDR1 and CDR2: MNHNS and SASEGT. This CDR3 contains 15 residues. V was trimmed by 1 base and J by 8 bases, leaving 15 bases between them. The CDR3 bases are TGTGCCAGCAGTGAAGGGCTAGCAAGGAAGGATGAGCAGTTCTTC. It yields the protein CASSEGLARKDEQFF.

This clone was recorded once. V usage is TRBV4-2 and J usage is TRBJ2-2; 9 nucleotides agree with TRBD2. V gave up 2 bases and J gave up 5 bases; unmatched junction bases: 6. The CDR3 covers 16 residues. The germline gives CDR1 LGHNA, CDR2 YNFKEQ. As DNA, the CDR3 is TGTGCCAGCAGCCAATTAGCGGGAGAGTTTACCGGGGAGCTGTTTTTT. Translated: CASSQLAGEFTGELFF.

This clone was counted only a few times. The chain joins TRBV19 to TRBJ1-2; 9 positions agree with TRBD1. Germline V CDR1 and CDR2: LNHDA, SQIVND (reference sequence). The CDR3 sequence is 15 residues long. With V trimmed by 3 bases and J by 3 bases, 5 bases remained unmatched. The CDR3 spells CASSILGQGDYGYTF. The CDR3 bases are TGTGCCAGTAGTATTTTGGGACAGGGTGACTATGGCTACACCTTC.

The chain links TRBV5-4 to TRBJ1-1; 12 bases line up with TRBD1. The trim removed 4 bases at V and 10 bases at J, leaving 11 bases unmatched. Germline V CDR1 and CDR2: SGHNT, YYREEE (reference sequence). This CDR3 comprises 15 residues. CDR3 coding DNA: TGTGCCAGCAGCCGACGGGACAGGGGGCCTCCGGGAGCTTTCTTT. Its translation is CASSRRDRGPPGAFF.

The chain combines TRBV6-4 with TRBJ2-2; a weak D match, TRBD2 (5 bases). The ends were cut back, 2 bases at V and 1 base at J, with 5 bases in the middle. In germline, CDR1 is MRHNA, CDR2 SNTAGT. The CDR3 has 14 residues. Here the CDR3 reads CASSDRGNTGELFF. The DNA of the CDR3 is TGTGCCAGCAGTGACCGGGGGAACACCGGGGAGCTGTTTTTT.

The chain uses TRBV29-1 and TRBJ2-5, with 11 bases matching TRBD2. The CDR3 runs 15 residues. The trim removed 7 bases at V and 4 bases at J, leaving 11 bases unmatched. Germline loops: CDR1 SQVTM, CDR2 ANQGSEA. CDR3 nucleotide sequence: TGCAGCGGTCAAACTAGCGGGAGAACCCCAGAGACCCAGTACTTC. This translates into CSGQTSGRTPETQYF.

The rearrangement uses TRBV5-1 and TRBJ2-3, with a weak D call TRBD2 (6 bases). Germline V gene sequence: CDR1 SGHRS, CDR2 YFSETQ. The CDR3 has 14 amino acids. V was shortened by 5 bases and J by 2 bases, with 12 bases between the two germline ends. The CDR3 DNA reads as TGCGCCAGCAGTCCGGGAGTTCCCACAGATACGCAGTATTTT. Its protein is CASSPGVPTDTQYF.

The rearrangement links TRBV11-2 to TRBJ2-5; 10 bases are a match to TRBD2. V lost 4 bases and J lost 3; bases outside the gene matches: 8. The CDR3 is 16 amino acids. Germline lookup yields CDR1 SGHAT and CDR2 FQNNGV. CDR3 loop: CASSSSLAGVKETQYF. DNA for the CDR3: TGTGCCAGCAGCTCCAGCCTAGCGGGAGTAAAAGAGACCCAGTACTTC.

This chain uses TRBV4-3 with TRBJ1-3; no definite D call. The CDR3 sequence is 17 residues long. CDR1 is LGHNA and CDR2 is YSLEER in the germline V gene. V was clipped by 0 bases and J by 0 bases, with 12 bases between them. CDR3 nucleotides: TGCGCCAGCAGCCAAGATCCCCCAGCGAGCTCTGGAAACACCATATATTTT. It yields the protein CASSQDPPASSGNTIYF.

V gene TRBV25-1 combines with J gene TRBJ1-2; TRBD1 matches 7 bases. The CDR3 runs to 15 residues. The V gene end was trimmed by 4 bases and the J gene end by 0 bases; junction bases not matched to a gene: 5. Germline lookup yields CDR1 MGHDK and CDR2 SYGVNS. The CDR3: CASSVGTDTNYGYTF. CDR3 DNA: TGTGCCAGCAGTGTTGGGACAGACACTAACTATGGCTACACCTTC.

The V gene is TRBV6-6, the J gene TRBJ1-6; 8 bases are a match to TRBD1. J lost 9 bases, V lost 5 bases, and 6 bases had no gene match. This CDR3 comprises 14 residues. Germline lookup yields CDR1 MNHNY and CDR2 SVGAGI (reference sequence). The CDR3 spells CASSTGGVGSPLHF. The DNA for the CDR3 is TGTGCCAGCAGTACAGGGGGAGTGGGTTCACCCCTCCACTTT.